Listed below are T cell receptor beta chains from one sample, sequenced in a study of CD8+CD57+ T cells in acquired aplastic anemia. MiXCR, applied by TCRdb to the reads, yields one record per CDR3 protein. The sample includes 170,000 or so distinct CDR3 sequences, around 60% of them seen just once. Sequenced material: sorted CD4+, CD8+, or CD8+CD57+ T cells (not recorded which) from PBMCs. The receptors were sampled from a human donor with aplastic anemia. The CDR3 runs from the conserved cysteine through the conserved F or W. The D gene is left open where the match is weak. Part of the rows lack a size; the others show once, few, many or a class for expanded clones.

v_call	j_call	d_call	clone_size	cdr3_nt	cdr3_aa
TRBV2	TRBJ2-7	NA	NA	TGTGCCACCAGTGATTTGGGGGGTGACGAGCAGTACTTC	CATSDLGGDEQYF
TRBV20-1	TRBJ2-7	NA	NA	TGCAGTGCCGTAGGAGGGACTGGCTACGAGCAGTACTTC	CSAVGGTGYEQYF
TRBV7-2	TRBJ2-5	TRBD2	few	TGTGCCAGCAGCACTAGCGGGAGGGCCGCGGAGACCCAGTACTTC	CASSTSGRAAETQYF
TRBV7-8	TRBJ2-5	NA	NA	TGTGCCAGCAGCTTAGGATGGGCAGAGACCCAGTACTTC	CASSLGWAETQYF
TRBV29-1	TRBJ2-7	TRBD2	NA	TGCAGCGGTAGAGAGTCTTTCCAGGGAGGGGAGCAGTACTTC	CSGRESFQGGEQYF
TRBV7-8	TRBJ2-5	TRBD2	NA	TGCGCCAGCAGCAAACAAGGACTAGCGGGAGAAGAGACCCAGTACTTC	CASSKQGLAGEETQYF
TRBV24-1	TRBJ2-1	TRBD2	NA	TGTGCCAGTAAATCGGCGGGAGGGCTAGCGAATGAGCAGTTCTTC	CASKSAGGLANEQFF
TRBV7-8	TRBJ1-2	TRBD1	once	TGTGCCAGCAGCCCTGCGGGACAGGGCCAGGGCGGCTACACCTTC	CASSPAGQGQGGYTF
TRBV7-3	TRBJ1-5	NA	many	TGTGCCAGCAGCTTAATTGGGGGCCAGCCCCAGCATTTT	CASSLIGGQPQHF
TRBV5-1	TRBJ2-7	NA	NA	TGCGCCAGCGGACCCAGGAGTAATGGGATGGGGACCTACGAGCAGTACTTC	CASGPRSNGMGTYEQYF
TRBV7-8	TRBJ2-1	NA	NA	TGTGCCAGCAGCTTAGCAGATAGGGCGCGGGAGCAGTTCTTC	CASSLADRAREQFF
TRBV7-6	TRBJ1-1	NA	NA	TGTGCCAGCAGCTTAGCGCCCAGAGGAGGAAACACTGAAGCTTTCTTT	CASSLAPRGGNTEAFF
TRBV2	TRBJ2-7	NA	NA	TGTGCCAGCATCCCGGGGACCCCCTACGAGCAGTACTTC	CASIPGTPYEQYF
TRBV19	TRBJ1-2	NA	NA	TGTGCCAGTAGTCCCCGCGGGCTCAGCTATGGCTACACCTTC	CASSPRGLSYGYTF
TRBV27	TRBJ2-3	TRBD2	once	TGTGCCAGCAGTTTATGGGGCGGGGGGAAGGATACGCAGTATTTT	CASSLWGGGKDTQYF
TRBV25-1	TRBJ2-1	NA	NA	TGTGCCAGCAGCTTAGAATCGTCACTAGAGCAGTTCTTC	CASSLESSLEQFF
TRBV20-1	TRBJ1-6	NA	few	TGCAGTGCTAGGATGGTCGGGCCAAATTCACCCCTCCACTTT	CSARMVGPNSPLHF
TRBV27	TRBJ1-6	TRBD1	many	TGTGCCAGCAGGGACAGGAATTCACCCCTCCACTTT	CASRDRNSPLHF
TRBV7-2	TRBJ2-7	NA	once	TGTGCCAGCAGTTCCGGGAAAACGAGCGAGCAGTACTTC	CASSSGKTSEQYF
TRBV7-9	TRBJ2-7	NA	NA	TGTGCCAGCGGGGGATCCTCCTACGAGCAGTACTTC	CASGGSSYEQYF
TRBV2	TRBJ2-7	TRBD1	NA	TGTGCCAGCAGCCGGGACAGCAACTCCTACGAGCAGTACTTC	CASSRDSNSYEQYF
TRBV20-1	TRBJ2-5	NA	NA	TGCAGTGCTACCTCCGCACTAGTTCCCCCGGCAGAGACCCAGTACTTC	CSATSALVPPAETQYF
TRBV5-1	TRBJ2-7	NA	NA	TGCGCCAGCAGCTTGAGGGGTTTCGGCCGCGAATATCAGTACTTC	CASSLRGFGREYQYF
TRBV7-9	TRBJ1-6	NA	NA	TGTGCCAGCAGCTTAGCGAGGAAAGGGAGAGGCTCACCCCTCCACTTT	CASSLARKGRGSPLHF
TRBV9	TRBJ2-5	TRBD1	few	TGTGCCAGCAGCGTCGGGACAGGGGAGACCCAGTACTTC	CASSVGTGETQYF
TRBV27	TRBJ1-1	NA	few	TGTGCCAGCAGTATAGACGGCCTGAACACTGAAGCTTTCTTT	CASSIDGLNTEAFF
TRBV11-2	TRBJ1-1	NA	NA	TGTGCCAGCAGCTTTGACAGAGCTGAAGCTTTCTTT	CASSFDRAEAFF
TRBV19	TRBJ1-5	NA	NA	TGTGCCAGTTCGGGAGGATGGGACACAGATACGCAGCATTTT	CASSGGWDTDTQHF
TRBV29-1	TRBJ2-3	NA	many	TGCAGCCTTGACGATAGGGATACGCAGTATTTT	CSLDDRDTQYF
TRBV2	TRBJ2-1	TRBD1	NA	TGTGCCAGCAGTGAATTTGGACAGGGGTTCAATGAGCAGTTCTTC	CASSEFGQGFNEQFF
TRBV2	TRBJ1-2	NA	NA	TGTGCCAGCAGGGGCCTCCATGGCTACACCTTC	CASRGLHGYTF
TRBV7-9	TRBJ1-1	NA	NA	TGTGCCAGCAGTCCAAGATTGGAGAAATTGAACACTGAAGCTTTCTTT	CASSPRLEKLNTEAFF
TRBV7-2	TRBJ2-7	NA	NA	TGTGCCAGCAGCCCAATCGGGTACGAGCAGTACTTC	CASSPIGYEQYF
TRBV5-1	TRBJ2-7	NA	once	TGCGCCAGCGGCTCGGGGCAGACCTACGAGCAGTACTTC	CASGSGQTYEQYF
TRBV14	TRBJ2-5	NA	many	TGTGCCAGCAGCCAAGTTAGGGCCTTACAAGAGACCCAGTACTTC	CASSQVRALQETQYF
TRBV29-1	TRBJ1-2	NA	NA	TGCAGCGCCTGGGCGCCGAACTATGGCTACACCTTC	CSAWAPNYGYTF
TRBV7-9	TRBJ2-3	NA	many	TGTGCCAGCAGCTTTCCGCGGCGGGCTGGCACAGATACGCAGTATTTT	CASSFPRRAGTDTQYF
TRBV14	TRBJ2-1	TRBD2	NA	TGTGCCAGCAGCACACGCGGACTAGCGGGAGTCAATGAGCAGTTCTTC	CASSTRGLAGVNEQFF
TRBV6-5	TRBJ1-2	NA	NA	TGTGCCAGCAGTCCTAAAGAGGATTATGGCTACACCTTC	CASSPKEDYGYTF
TRBV5-1	TRBJ2-7	NA	NA	TGCGCCAGCAGCCGCATGGGGCAGCAGACCCCCTACGAGCAGTACTTC	CASSRMGQQTPYEQYF
TRBV2	TRBJ1-2	TRBD1	NA	TGTGCCAGCAGTTTAAGGACAGGGAACTATGGCTACACCTTC	CASSLRTGNYGYTF
TRBV20-1	TRBJ2-7	NA	NA	TGCAGTGCTAGAGGACAGGCCTATGGGCAGTACTTC	CSARGQAYGQYF
TRBV12-3/TRBV12-4	TRBJ1-5	TRBD1	NA	TGTGCCAGCAGCTTGGACAGGGTGGATCAGCCCCAGCATTTT	CASSLDRVDQPQHF
TRBV2	TRBJ2-5	TRBD2	NA	TGTGCCAGCAGTGAAGGGGCGGGGGGGTACTTC	CASSEGAGGYF
TRBV7-6	TRBJ1-4	NA	NA	TGTGCCAGCAGCTTTCCAGGGGAAAAACTGTTTTTT	CASSFPGEKLFF
TRBV5-5	TRBJ2-7	TRBD1	NA	TGTGCCAGCAGCTTGGATTGGGGGACAGGGGACCTATACTCCTACGAGCAGTACTTC	CASSLDWGTGDLYSYEQYF
TRBV7-9	TRBJ1-3	NA	NA	TGTGCCAGCAGCCTTTCGTCCATATATTTT	CASSLSSIYF
TRBV15	TRBJ2-7	NA	NA	TGTGCCACCAGCTCCATGGACAAGTCCTACGAGCAGTACTTC	CATSSMDKSYEQYF